The present T cell receptor (beta chain) was sequenced within a study of shared clonotypes between healthy human individuals. Overall study context: Per-donor plates numbered three CD4 naive, three CD4 memory, two CD8 naive and one CD8 memory.

In the source study's methods: In the immunoSEQ data, sequences were junction-only and lacked quality scores, so filtering differed. Using immunoSEQ multiplex PCR, the repertoire was profiled, and TCRdb retains in-frame clones only, with some absent. V and J calls and clone size are given by that table; D and trimming were obtained from the DNA. The sample records 850,000 to 1,100,000 clones, approximately 80% being singletons. The sequenced material came from memory CD4+ T cells from PBMCs. Indicated subset: CD45RA-negative fraction. The clonotype originates from a man in his late teens or twenties in good health. Some clones in this sample may be carry-over from other donors' samples.

The CDR3, as DNA: TGTGCCAGCAGCCCGCTTACGGGACTCAACGGGGAAAAACTGTTTTTT. Its protein product is CASSPLTGLNGEKLFF. The V call is TRBV7-6, the J call TRBJ1-4; tentatively, D is TRBD1 (5 bases). Trimming left V 5 bases short and J 8 bases short, with 21 bases between. CDR1 and CDR2 from the germline V gene are SGHVS and FNYEAQ. The CDR3 is 16 residues long.